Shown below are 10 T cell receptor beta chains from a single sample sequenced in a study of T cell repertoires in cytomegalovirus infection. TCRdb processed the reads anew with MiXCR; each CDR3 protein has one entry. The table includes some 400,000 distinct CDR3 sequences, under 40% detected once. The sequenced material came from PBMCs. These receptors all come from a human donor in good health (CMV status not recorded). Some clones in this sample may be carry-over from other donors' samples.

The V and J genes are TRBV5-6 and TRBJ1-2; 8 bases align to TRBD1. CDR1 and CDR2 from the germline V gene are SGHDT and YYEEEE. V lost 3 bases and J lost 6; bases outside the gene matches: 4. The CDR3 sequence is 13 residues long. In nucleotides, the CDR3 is TGTGCCAGCAGCTCAGGACAGGGCCATGGCTACACCTTC. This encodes CASSSGQGHGYTF.

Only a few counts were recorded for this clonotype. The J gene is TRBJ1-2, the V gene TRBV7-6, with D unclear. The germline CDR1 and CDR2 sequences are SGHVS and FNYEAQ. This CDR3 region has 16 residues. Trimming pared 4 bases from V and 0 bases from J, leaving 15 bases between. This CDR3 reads CASSYPEAVPNYGYTF. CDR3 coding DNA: TGTGCCAGCAGCTACCCTGAGGCAGTACCTAACTATGGCTACACCTTC.

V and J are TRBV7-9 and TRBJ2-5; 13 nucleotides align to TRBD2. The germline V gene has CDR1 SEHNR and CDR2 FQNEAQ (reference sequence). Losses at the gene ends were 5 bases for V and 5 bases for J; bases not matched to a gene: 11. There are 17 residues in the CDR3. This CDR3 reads CASSIGATSGGLETQYF. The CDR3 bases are TGTGCCAGCAGCATCGGGGCGACTAGCGGGGGGTTGGAGACCCAGTACTTC.

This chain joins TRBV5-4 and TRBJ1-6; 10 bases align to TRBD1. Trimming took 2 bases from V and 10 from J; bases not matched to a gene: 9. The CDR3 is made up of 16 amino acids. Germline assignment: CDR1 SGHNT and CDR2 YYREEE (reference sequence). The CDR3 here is CASSLTGTGVRSPLHF. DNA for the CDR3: TGTGCCAGCAGCTTAACCGGGACAGGGGTTCGCTCACCCCTCCACTTT.

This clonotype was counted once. The CDR3 is CASSHLYEQYF. CDR3 nucleotide sequence: TGTGCCAGCAGCCACCTCTACGAGCAGTACTTC. V and J are TRBV11-2 and TRBJ2-7; D is undetermined. V was pared by 5 bases and J by 3 bases, with 5 bases between. Germline V gene lookup returns CDR1 SGHAT and CDR2 FQNNGV. The CDR3 sequence is 11 residues long. Full variable domain (remainder filled in from reference TRBV11-2 and TRBJ2-7): EAGVAQSPRYKIIEKRQSVAFWCNPISGHATLYWYQQILGQGPKLLIQFQNNGVVDDSQLPKDRFSAERLKGVDSTLKIQPAKLEDSAVYLCASSHLYEQYFGPGTRLTVT.

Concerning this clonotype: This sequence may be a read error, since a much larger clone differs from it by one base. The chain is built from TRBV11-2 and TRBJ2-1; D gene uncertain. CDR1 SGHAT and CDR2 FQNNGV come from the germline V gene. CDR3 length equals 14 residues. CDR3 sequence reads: CASSMPGRYNEHFF. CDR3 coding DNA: TGTGCCAGCAGCATGCCCGGACGTTACAATGAGCATTTCTTC. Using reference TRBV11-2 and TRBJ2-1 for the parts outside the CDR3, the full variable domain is EAGVAQSPRYKIIEKRQSVAFWCNPISGHATLYWYQQILGQGPKLLIQFQNNGVVDDSQLPKDRFSAERLKGVDSTLKIQPAKLEDSAVYLCASSMPGRYNEHFFGPGTRLTVL.

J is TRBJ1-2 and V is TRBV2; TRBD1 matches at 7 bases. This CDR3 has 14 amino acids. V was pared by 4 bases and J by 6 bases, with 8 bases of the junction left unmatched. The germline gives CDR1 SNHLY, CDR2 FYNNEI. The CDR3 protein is CASSGTPRGDGYTF. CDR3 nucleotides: TGTGCCAGCAGTGGGACTCCCAGGGGGGATGGCTACACCTTC.

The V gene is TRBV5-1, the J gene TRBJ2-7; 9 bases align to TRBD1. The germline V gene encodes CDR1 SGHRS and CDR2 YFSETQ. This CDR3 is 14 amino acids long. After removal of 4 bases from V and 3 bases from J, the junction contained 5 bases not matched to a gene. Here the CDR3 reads CASSQNRGLYEQYF. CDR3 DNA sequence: TGCGCCAGCAGCCAGAACAGGGGGCTCTACGAGCAGTACTTC.

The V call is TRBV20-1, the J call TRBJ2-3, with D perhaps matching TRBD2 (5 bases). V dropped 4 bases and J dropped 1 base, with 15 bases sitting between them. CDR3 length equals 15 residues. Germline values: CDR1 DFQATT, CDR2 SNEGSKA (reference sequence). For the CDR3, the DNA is TGCAGTGCTAAACTTACTAGGATACGCACAGATACGCAGTATTTT. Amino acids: CSAKLTRIRTDTQYF.

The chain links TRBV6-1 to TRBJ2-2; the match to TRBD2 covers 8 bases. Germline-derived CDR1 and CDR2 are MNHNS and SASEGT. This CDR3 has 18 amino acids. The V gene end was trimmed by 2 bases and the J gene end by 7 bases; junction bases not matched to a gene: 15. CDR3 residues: CASSENLAGGNAGGELFF. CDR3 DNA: TGTGCCAGCAGTGAAAACCTTGCGGGGGGTAACGCTGGCGGGGAGCTGTTTTTT.